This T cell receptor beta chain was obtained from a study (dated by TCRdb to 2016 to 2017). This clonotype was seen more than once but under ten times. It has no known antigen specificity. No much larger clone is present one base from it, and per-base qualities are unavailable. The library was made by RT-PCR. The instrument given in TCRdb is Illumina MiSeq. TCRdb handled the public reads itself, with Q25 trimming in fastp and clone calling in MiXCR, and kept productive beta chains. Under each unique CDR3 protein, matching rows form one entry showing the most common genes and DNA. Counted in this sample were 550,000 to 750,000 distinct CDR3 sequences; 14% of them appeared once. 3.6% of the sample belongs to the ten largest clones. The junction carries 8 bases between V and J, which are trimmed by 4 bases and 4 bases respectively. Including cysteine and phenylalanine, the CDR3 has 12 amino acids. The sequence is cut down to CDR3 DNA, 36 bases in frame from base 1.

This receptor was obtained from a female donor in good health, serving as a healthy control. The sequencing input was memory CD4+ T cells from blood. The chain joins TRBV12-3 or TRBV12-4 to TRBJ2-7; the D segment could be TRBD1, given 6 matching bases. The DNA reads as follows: TGTGCCAGCAGTTCCGGACAGTACGAGCAGTACTTC. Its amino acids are CASSSGQYEQYF.